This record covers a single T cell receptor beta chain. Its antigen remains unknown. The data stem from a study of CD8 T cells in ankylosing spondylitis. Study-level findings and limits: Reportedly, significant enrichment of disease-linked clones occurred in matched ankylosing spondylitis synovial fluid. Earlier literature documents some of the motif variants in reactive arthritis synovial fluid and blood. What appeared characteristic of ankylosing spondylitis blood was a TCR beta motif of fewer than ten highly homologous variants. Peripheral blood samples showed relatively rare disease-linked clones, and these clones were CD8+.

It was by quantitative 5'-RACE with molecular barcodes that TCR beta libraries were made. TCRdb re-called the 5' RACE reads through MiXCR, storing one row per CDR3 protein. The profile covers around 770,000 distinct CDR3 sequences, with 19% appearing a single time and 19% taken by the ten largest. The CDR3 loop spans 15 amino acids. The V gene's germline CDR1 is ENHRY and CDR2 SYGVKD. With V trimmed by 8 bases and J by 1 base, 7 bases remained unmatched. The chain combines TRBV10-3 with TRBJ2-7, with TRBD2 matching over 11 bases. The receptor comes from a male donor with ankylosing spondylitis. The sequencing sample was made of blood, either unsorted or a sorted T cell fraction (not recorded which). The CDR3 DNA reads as TGTGCCATCGGGACTAGCGGTGATTTTTCCTACGAGCAGTACTTC. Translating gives CAIGTSGDFSYEQYF.